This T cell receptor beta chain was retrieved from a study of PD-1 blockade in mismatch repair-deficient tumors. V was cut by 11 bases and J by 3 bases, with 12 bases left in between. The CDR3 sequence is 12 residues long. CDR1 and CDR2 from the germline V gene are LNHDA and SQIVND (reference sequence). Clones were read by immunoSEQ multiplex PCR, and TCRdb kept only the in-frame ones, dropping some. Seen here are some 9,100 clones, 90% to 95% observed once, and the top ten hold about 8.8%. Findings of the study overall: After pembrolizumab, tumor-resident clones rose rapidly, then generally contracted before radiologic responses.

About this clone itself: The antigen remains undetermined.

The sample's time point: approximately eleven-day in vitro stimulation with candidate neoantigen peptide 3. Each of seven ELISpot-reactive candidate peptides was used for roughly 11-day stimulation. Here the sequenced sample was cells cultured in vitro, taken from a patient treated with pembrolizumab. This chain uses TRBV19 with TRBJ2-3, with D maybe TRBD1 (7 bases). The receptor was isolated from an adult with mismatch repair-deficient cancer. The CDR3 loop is CASRGRTDTQYF. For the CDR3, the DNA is TGTGCCTCCAGGGGGAGGACAGATACGCAGTATTTT.